Shown below are 21 T cell receptor beta chains from a single sample sequenced in a study of T cells in Graves' hyperthyroidism and ophthalmopathy. Amplification of TCR beta CDR3 regions used RNA as the template. HTBI primers drove first-round RT-PCR of the TCR CDR3. One entry per CDR3 protein results from TCRdb running MiXCR on the multiplex PCR reads. The sample lists fewer than 750,000 distinct CDR3 sequences; 46% were seen once. The sequenced material came from peripheral blood or thyroid tissue (not recorded which). These receptors came from a woman aged 18-29 years with Graves' hyperthyroidism.

The table lists this clonotype with many counts. This chain joins TRBV6-2 or TRBV6-3 and TRBJ1-2; the D gene is possibly TRBD1 (5 bases). Trimming removed 8 bases at V and 7 bases at J, with 23 bases between. CDR3 length: 15 residues. Germline V gives CDR1 MNHEY, CDR2 SVGEGT. In nucleotides, the CDR3 is TGTGCCAGCGGGGACTCCGGTTCGAGGCTTGGTGGCTACACCTTC. It yields the protein CASGDSGSRLGGYTF.

This clonotype has at least ten counts. The chain employs TRBV6-2 or TRBV6-3 and TRBJ1-4; tentatively, D is TRBD1 (6 bases). The CDR3 is 13 amino acids. Per the germline V gene, CDR1 is MNHEY and CDR2 is SVGEGT. Trimming removed 6 bases from V and 8 bases from J, with 13 bases in between. The DNA for the CDR3 is TGTGCCAGCAGCAGGGGTTATGGCGAAAAACTGTTTTTT. Protein: CASSRGYGEKLFF.

The chain joins TRBV20-1 to TRBJ2-6; perhaps TRBD1 as D (6 bases). The CDR3 spans 13 residues. Germline V CDR1 and CDR2: DFQATT, SNEGSKA (reference sequence). Trimming pared 6 bases from V and 3 bases from J, leaving 9 bases between. CDR3 in amino acids: CSATGHGANVLTF. The CDR3 DNA follows: TGCAGTGCAACGGGACATGGGGCCAACGTCCTGACTTTC.

This chain links TRBV7-6 with TRBJ1-1, with 10 bases lining up with TRBD1. The CDR3 contains 19 residues. Germline V gene lookup returns CDR1 SGHVS and CDR2 FNYEAQ. Trimming removed 5 bases from V and 7 bases from J; junction bases left unmatched: 22. In DNA, the CDR3 is TGTGCCAGCAGCCACCCCGCAGGTTTCGGCGACAGGGGGCAGGGTGAAGCTTTCTTT. The encoded protein is CASSHPAGFGDRGQGEAFF.

V is TRBV20-1 and J is TRBJ2-3; D uncertain. The CDR3 has 13 residues. With 1 base removed from V and 3 bases from J, the gap between germline ends came to 8 bases. Germline V gives CDR1 DFQATT, CDR2 SNEGSKA (reference sequence). The CDR3 DNA follows: TGCAGTGCTAGAGTTGGCGGAACAGATACGCAGTATTTT. Its protein product is CSARVGGTDTQYF.

The chain carries TRBV15 and TRBJ1-5; possibly TRBD1 for D (6 bases). Trimming shortened V by 3 bases and J by 5 bases, and 8 bases separated the two germline ends. The germline V gene has CDR1 LNHNV and CDR2 YYDKDF (reference sequence). The CDR3 loop spans 13 amino acids. Here the CDR3 DNA reads TGTGCCACCAGCAGTAGACAGGATCAGCCCCAGCATTTT. Its protein is CATSSRQDQPQHF.

The V gene is TRBV7-9, the J gene TRBJ2-7, with D perhaps TRBD1 or TRBD2 (5 bases each). The DNA end is a closer match to TRBJ2-1, so the J assignment may be wrong. The CDR3 consists of 14 residues. The germline V gene has CDR1 SEHNR and CDR2 FQNEAQ (reference sequence). The CDR3 here is CASSHRDLHREQFF. CDR3 DNA: TGTGCCAGCAGCCACCGGGACCTCCATAGGGAGCAGTTCTTC.

The chain combines TRBV29-1 with TRBJ2-7; D unclear. The germline V gene has CDR1 SQVTM and CDR2 ANQGSEA. CDR3 length: 9 residues. The ends were cut back, 8 bases at V and 4 bases at J, with 6 bases in the middle. The CDR3 bases are TGCAGCTGGGGTTACGAGCAGTACTTC. Its translation: CSWGYEQYF.

A note on this clonotype: Germline and junction disagree at one end, which may indicate a read error. This rearrangement joins TRBV24-1 to TRBJ1-2; 7 bases line up with TRBD1. The CDR3 consists of 15 residues. Germline values: CDR1 KGHDR, CDR2 SFDVKD. The CDR3 loop reads CATSDPTGTDYGHTF. CDR3 in DNA: TGTGCCACCAGTGATCCCACCGGGACAGACTATGGCCACACCTTC.

The chain recombines TRBV29-1 with TRBJ2-2, with D unresolved. CDR1 SQVTM and CDR2 ANQGSEA come from the germline V gene. V lost 0 bases and J lost 8, with 10 bases in between. The CDR3 totals 13 residues. This CDR3 is CSVEDLLTGELFF. CDR3 bases: TGCAGCGTTGAAGATCTTCTCACAGGGGAGCTGTTTTTT.

This chain uses TRBV5-8 with TRBJ1-3; D ambiguous. With 3 bases removed from V and 0 bases from J, the gap between germline ends came to 19 bases. This CDR3 region has 18 residues. The germline V gene encodes CDR1 SGHTS and CDR2 YDEGEE. For the CDR3, the DNA is TGTGCCAGCAGCTCCGGGTCCCTTAAAGGGAGCTCTGGAAACACCATATATTTT. Translated: CASSSGSLKGSSGNTIYF.

The chain uses TRBV12-3 or TRBV12-4 and TRBJ1-5; tentatively, D is TRBD1 (5 bases). This CDR3 is 13 amino acids long. V was trimmed by 8 bases and J by 9 bases, leaving 17 bases between them. The CDR3, as DNA: TGTGCCAGCTCCTACCGGGGACTAGGGCCCCAGCATTTT. The encoded protein is CASSYRGLGPQHF.

This clonotype was observed a handful of times. The chain employs TRBV2 and TRBJ1-1; the D gene is possibly TRBD1 (5 bases). Germline assignment: CDR1 SNHLY and CDR2 FYNNEI. Trimming left V 6 bases short and J 14 bases short, with 28 bases between. CDR3 size: 15 residues. CDR3 nucleotide sequence: TGTGCCAGCAGATCACCGGGACTAGCTTTCAATGAGCAGTTCTTT. Protein sequence: CASRSPGLAFNEQFF.

The CDR3 bases are TGTGCCAGTCGGGACAGTCTTATTCGCTCTGGAAACACCATATATTTT. It encodes CASRDSLIRSGNTIYF. The chain employs TRBV7-2 and TRBJ1-3, with 7 bases fitting TRBD1. This CDR3 region has 16 residues. Looked up from germline, CDR1 is SGHTA and CDR2 is FQGNSA. V was pared by 9 bases and J by 0 bases, with 11 bases of the junction left unmatched.

The sample holds many counts of this clonotype. This chain connects TRBV6-1 to TRBJ2-7; 8 nucleotides line up with TRBD2. Germline V gene data show CDR1 as MNHNS and CDR2 as SASEGT. V was pared by 8 bases and J by 3 bases, with 6 bases of the junction left unmatched. The length of the CDR3 is 13 residues. In DNA, the CDR3 is TGTGCCAGCCGAACTAGCGGTTTCTACGAGCAGTACTTC. Protein product: CASRTSGFYEQYF.

The genes are TRBV5-1 and TRBJ2-5; maybe TRBD2 (7 bases). Per the germline V gene, CDR1 is SGHRS and CDR2 is YFSETQ. V gave up 4 bases and J gave up 0 bases, with 16 bases separating them. This CDR3 region has 16 residues. Here the CDR3 reads CASSRGAAVDQETQYF. The CDR3 DNA sequence: TGCGCCAGCAGCCGGGGGGCTGCCGTGGACCAAGAGACCCAGTACTTC.

The chain couples TRBV7-9 to TRBJ2-3; D gene unclear. Germline-derived CDR1 and CDR2 are SEHNR and FQNEAQ (reference sequence). CDR3 length: 16 residues. V was clipped by 8 bases and J by 0 bases, with 18 bases between them. CDR3 residues: CASCLIGRSSTDTQYF. The CDR3 nucleotides are TGTGCCAGCTGTCTCATAGGTCGTTCTAGCACAGATACGCAGTATTTT.

As concerns this clonotype: This may stem from a read error, because a much larger clone lies one nucleotide away. The V gene is TRBV12-3 or TRBV12-4, the J gene TRBJ2-7; tentatively, D is TRBD1 (6 bases). The CDR3 consists of 14 residues. Trimming removed 4 bases from V and 5 bases from J, with 15 bases in between. The CDR3 sequence is CASSSTGQSDEQYF. The CDR3 DNA is TGTGCCAGCAGTTCAACTGGACAGAGCGACGAGCAGTACTTC.

This clonotype was observed many times. The rearrangement joins TRBV7-3 to TRBJ2-7; D uncertain. The germline V gene has CDR1 SGHTA and CDR2 FQGTGA. The V end was cut by 0 bases, the J end by 3 bases, with 9 bases between. The CDR3 loop spans 14 amino acids. The CDR3 sequence: CASSLTGNSYEQYF. As DNA, the CDR3 is TGTGCCAGCAGCTTAACCGGCAACAGCTACGAGCAGTACTTC.

Details on this clonotype: This could be a read error, since a much larger clone is one nucleotide away. V and J are TRBV20-1 and TRBJ2-7; the D gene is possibly TRBD2 (5 bases). The CDR3 is 15 amino acids. Germline loops: CDR1 DFQATT, CDR2 SNEGSKA (reference sequence). CDR3 coding DNA: TGCAGTGCTAGAGGTTCGTGGGAGTCGGGCTACGAGCAGCACTTC. Residues: CSARGSWESGYEQHF.

At least ten counts were recorded for this clonotype. This sequence joins TRBV2 and TRBJ1-1; 7 bases agree with TRBD1. Germline CDR1 SNHLY, CDR2 FYNNEI. The CDR3 covers 13 residues. J lost 11 bases, V lost 7 bases, and 13 bases had no gene match. DNA for the CDR3: TGTGCCAGCACGCCGACTCGACAGGGCGCGGCTTTCTTT. It yields the protein CASTPTRQGAAFF.